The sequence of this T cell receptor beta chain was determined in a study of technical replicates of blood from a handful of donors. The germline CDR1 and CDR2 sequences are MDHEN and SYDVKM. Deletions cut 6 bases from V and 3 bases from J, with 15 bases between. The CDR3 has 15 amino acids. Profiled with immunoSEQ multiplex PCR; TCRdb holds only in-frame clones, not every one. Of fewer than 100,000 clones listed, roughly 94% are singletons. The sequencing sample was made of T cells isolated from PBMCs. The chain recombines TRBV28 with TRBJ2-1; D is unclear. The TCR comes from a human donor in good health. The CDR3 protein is CASRPAPRHYNEQFF. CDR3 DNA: TGTGCCAGCAGGCCAGCCCCTCGACACTACAATGAGCAGTTCTTC.